These 7 T cell receptor beta chains share one sample of origin, sequenced in a study of blood T cell repertoires in COVID-19. Assay: immunoSEQ multiplex PCR; the TCRdb copy retains only in-frame clones and omits some. The profile shows 85,000 to 100,000 clones, over 70% of them singletons. Sequences were obtained from peripheral blood. Receptor source: a man in his forties or fifties who had recovered from COVID-19.

The V call is TRBV7-9, the J call TRBJ2-5; 12 bases line up with TRBD1. This CDR3 has 18 residues. CDR1 and CDR2 (germline): SEHNR, FQNEAQ (reference sequence). The junction had 10 bases not matched to a gene; V was cut back by 5 bases and J by 0 bases. CDR3 region: CASSTRDRGRLYQETQYF. Here the CDR3 DNA reads TGTGCCAGCAGCACCCGGGACAGGGGGCGTCTATACCAAGAGACCCAGTACTTC.

This clone turned up a few times. The V call is TRBV5-4, the J call TRBJ2-3, with D maybe TRBD1 (5 bases). CDR1 and CDR2 (germline): SGHNT, YYREEE (reference sequence). This CDR3 comprises 12 residues. The V end lost 6 bases, the J end lost 8 bases, and 13 bases lay between the germline ends. In DNA, the CDR3 is TGTGCCAGCACTCCGGACACGGGTACGCAGTATTTT. It is translated as CASTPDTGTQYF.

The chain employs TRBV6-6 and TRBJ1-5; 9 nucleotides align to TRBD1. Losses at the gene ends were 0 bases for V and 0 bases for J; bases not matched to a gene: 0. The germline V gene encodes CDR1 MNHNY and CDR2 SVGAGI (reference sequence). The CDR3 runs to 16 residues. CDR3 sequence (DNA): TGTGCCAGCAGTTACTCGACAGGGGGTAGCAATCAGCCCCAGCATTTT. Translated: CASSYSTGGSNQPQHF.

The chain joins TRBV2 to TRBJ1-4; TRBD1 matches at 10 bases. Trimming at V came to 6 bases and at J to 5 bases, leaving 6 bases not matched to a gene. The CDR3 totals 15 residues. The germline CDR1 and CDR2 sequences are SNHLY and FYNNEI. CDR3 sequence reads: CASRVGQGENEKLFF. The CDR3 DNA reads TGTGCCAGCAGAGTTGGACAGGGGGAGAATGAAAAACTGTTTTTT.

V usage is TRBV28 and J usage is TRBJ1-1, with D possibly being TRBD1 (5 bases). Germline assignment: CDR1 MDHEN and CDR2 SYDVKM. The CDR3 has 14 residues. V lost 6 bases to trimming and J lost 0 bases, with 11 bases between them. CDR3 in DNA: TGTGCCAGCAGCAGGGCAGGGCTGAACACTGAAGCTTTCTTT. Amino acids: CASSRAGLNTEAFF.

CDR3 sequence (DNA): TGTGCCAGTAGTATATCTTGGAGCGGGGGACCCTACAATGAGCAGTTCTTC. The encoded protein is CASSISWSGGPYNEQFF. The chain combines TRBV19 with TRBJ2-1, with 8 positions matching TRBD2. Per germline, CDR1 LNHDA and CDR2 SQIVND (reference sequence). The CDR3 loop spans 17 amino acids. V lost 2 bases, J lost 2 bases, and 8 bases stayed unmatched.

The rearrangement joins TRBV27 to TRBJ2-7, with TRBD1 identical over 11 bases. CDR3 length: 13 residues. The V gene's germline CDR1 is MNHEY and CDR2 SMNVEV (reference sequence). Unmatched junction bases numbered 6, after V lost 4 bases and J lost 10 bases. CDR3 in DNA: TGTGCCAGCAGTTGGGACAGGGGGGGCCCCCAGTACTTC. As protein: CASSWDRGGPQYF.